This T cell receptor (beta chain) emerged from a study of T cells in Graves' hyperthyroidism and ophthalmopathy. RNA transcripts gave rise to amplified TCR beta CDR3 regions. TCR CDR3 underwent first-round RT-PCR with the HTBI primer set. TCRdb processed the multiplex PCR reads anew with MiXCR; each CDR3 protein has one entry. The sample includes approximately 710,000 distinct CDR3 sequences, 15% to 20% of them seen just once. Over 18 months, lack of ophthalmopathy progression marked Graves' hyperthyroidism as stable. Patients having uncontrolled infection, another autoimmune disease, pregnancy or lactation were not included. Overall study findings and caveats: Among thyroid clonotypes expanded above 0.001, most also appeared in blood. Ophthalmopathy onset followed model prediction by a median approximately 7 months.

This clonotype was detected many times. Its antigen is unidentified. Trimming shortened V by 6 bases and J by 8 bases, and 19 bases separated the two germline ends. This CDR3 comprises 15 residues. This clonotype originated in a man between 50 and 59 years old with Graves' hyperthyroidism. The chain couples TRBV12-3 or TRBV12-4 to TRBJ1-4; the D gene is possibly TRBD1 (6 bases). The sequencing sample was made of blood. In DNA, the CDR3 is TGTGCCAGCAGCCCCCAGGGGAGGGGGGTAGAAAAACTGTTTTTT. The encoded protein is CASSPQGRGVEKLFF.